This T cell receptor (beta chain) was obtained from a study of glioma-infiltrating T cells. The CDR3 has 16 residues. V was clipped by 6 bases and J by 0 bases, with 15 bases between them. Germline-derived CDR1 and CDR2 are SGHTA and FQGNSA. TCR alpha and beta CDR3 regions were amplified from RNA using iRepertoire nested multiplex PCR. Each CDR3 protein gets one entry after TCRdb re-called the multiplex PCR reads with MiXCR. This table has some 130,000 distinct CDR3 sequences, under 30% appearing once. This clonotype was seen more than once but under ten times. This TCR was recovered from a human donor with low-grade glioma or glioblastoma, undergoing nonglioma brain surgery, or in good health (not recorded which). The V gene is TRBV7-2, the J gene TRBJ1-3; the D is unclear. Material: glioma tissue, nonneoplastic brain tissue, or PBMCs (not recorded which). The CDR3 region is CASSYDQRGSGNTIYF. CDR3 sequence (DNA): TGTGCCAGCAGTTATGACCAAAGAGGCTCTGGAAACACCATATATTTT.